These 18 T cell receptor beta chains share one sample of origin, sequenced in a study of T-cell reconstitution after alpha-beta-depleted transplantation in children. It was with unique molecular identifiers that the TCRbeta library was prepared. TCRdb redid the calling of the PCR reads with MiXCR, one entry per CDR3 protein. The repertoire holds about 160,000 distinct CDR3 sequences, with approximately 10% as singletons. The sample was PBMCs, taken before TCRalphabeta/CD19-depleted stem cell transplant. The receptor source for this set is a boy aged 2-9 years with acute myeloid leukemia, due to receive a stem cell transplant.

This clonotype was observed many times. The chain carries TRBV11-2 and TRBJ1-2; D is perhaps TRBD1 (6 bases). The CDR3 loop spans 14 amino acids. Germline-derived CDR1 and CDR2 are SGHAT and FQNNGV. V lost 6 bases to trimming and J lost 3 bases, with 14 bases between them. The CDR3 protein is CASRSDSSYYGYTF. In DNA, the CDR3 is TGTGCCAGCAGATCGGACAGTTCCTACTATGGCTACACCTTC. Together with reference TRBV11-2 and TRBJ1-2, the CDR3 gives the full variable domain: EAGVAQSPRYKIIEKRQSVAFWCNPISGHATLYWYQQILGQGPKLLIQFQNNGVVDDSQLPKDRFSAERLKGVDSTLKIQPAKLEDSAVYLCASRSDSSYYGYTFGSGTRLTVV.

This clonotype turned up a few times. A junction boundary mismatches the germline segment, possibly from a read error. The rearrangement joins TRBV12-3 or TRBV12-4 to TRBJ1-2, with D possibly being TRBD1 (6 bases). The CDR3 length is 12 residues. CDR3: CASSQSRGGYPF. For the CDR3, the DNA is TGTGCCAGCAGCCAGAGCAGGGGTGGCTACCCCTTC.

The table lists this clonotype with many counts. DNA for the CDR3: TGTGCCAGCAGCTTGGGGTCGGGGGGGATCTTCGGCGTC. It translates to CASSLGSGGIFGV. The chain has TRBV5-5 and TRBJ2-7; 8 bases map to TRBD2. The CDR3 is 13 residues long. Germline CDR1 and CDR2: SGHKS and YYEKEE (reference sequence).

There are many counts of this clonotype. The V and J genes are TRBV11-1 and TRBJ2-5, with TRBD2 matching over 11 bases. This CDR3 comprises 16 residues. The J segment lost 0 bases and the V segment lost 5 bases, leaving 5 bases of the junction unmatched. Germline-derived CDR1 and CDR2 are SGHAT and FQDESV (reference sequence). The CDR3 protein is CASSHRLAGYQETQYF. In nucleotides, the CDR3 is TGTGCCAGCAGCCACCGACTAGCGGGATACCAAGAGACCCAGTACTTC.

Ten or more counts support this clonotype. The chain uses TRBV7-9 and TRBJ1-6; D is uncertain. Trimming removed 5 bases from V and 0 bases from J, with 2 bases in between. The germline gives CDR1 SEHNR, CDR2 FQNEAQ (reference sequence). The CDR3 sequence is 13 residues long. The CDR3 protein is CASSGSYNSPLHF. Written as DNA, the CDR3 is TGTGCCAGCAGCGGCTCCTATAATTCACCCCTCCACTTT.

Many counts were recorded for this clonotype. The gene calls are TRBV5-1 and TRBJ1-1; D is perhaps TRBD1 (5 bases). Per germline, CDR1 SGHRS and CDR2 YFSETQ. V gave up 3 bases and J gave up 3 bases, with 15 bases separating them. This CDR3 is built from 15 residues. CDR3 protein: CASSSYGGEDTEAFF. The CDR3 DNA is TGCGCCAGCAGCTCCTACGGGGGGGAGGACACTGAAGCTTTCTTT.

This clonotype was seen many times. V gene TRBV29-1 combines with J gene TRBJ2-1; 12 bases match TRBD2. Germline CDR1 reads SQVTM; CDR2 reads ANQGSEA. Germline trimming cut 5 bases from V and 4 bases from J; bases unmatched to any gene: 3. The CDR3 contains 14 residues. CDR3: CSVSGTSGYNEQFF. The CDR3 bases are TGCAGCGTTTCCGGGACTAGCGGGTACAATGAGCAGTTCTTC.

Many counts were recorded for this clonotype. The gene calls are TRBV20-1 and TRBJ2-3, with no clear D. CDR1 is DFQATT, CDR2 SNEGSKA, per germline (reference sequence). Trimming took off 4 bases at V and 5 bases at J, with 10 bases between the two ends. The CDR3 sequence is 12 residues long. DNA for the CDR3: TGCAGTGCTAACCCGCTGATAGATACGCAGTATTTT. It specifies CSANPLIDTQYF.

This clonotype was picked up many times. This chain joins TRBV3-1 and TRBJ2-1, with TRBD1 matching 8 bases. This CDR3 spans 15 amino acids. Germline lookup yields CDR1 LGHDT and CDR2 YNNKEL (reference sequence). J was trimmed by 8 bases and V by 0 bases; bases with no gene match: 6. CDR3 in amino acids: CASSQDGTGRDEQFF. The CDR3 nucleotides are TGTGCCAGCAGCCAAGATGGGACAGGTAGGGATGAGCAGTTCTTC.

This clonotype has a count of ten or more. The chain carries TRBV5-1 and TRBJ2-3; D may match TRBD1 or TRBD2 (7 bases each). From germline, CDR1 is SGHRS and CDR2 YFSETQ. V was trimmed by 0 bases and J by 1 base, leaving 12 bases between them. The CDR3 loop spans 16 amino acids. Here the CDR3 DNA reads TGCGCCAGCAGCTTGGCCCCAGGGGGGGGCACAGATACGCAGTATTTT. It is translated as CASSLAPGGGTDTQYF.

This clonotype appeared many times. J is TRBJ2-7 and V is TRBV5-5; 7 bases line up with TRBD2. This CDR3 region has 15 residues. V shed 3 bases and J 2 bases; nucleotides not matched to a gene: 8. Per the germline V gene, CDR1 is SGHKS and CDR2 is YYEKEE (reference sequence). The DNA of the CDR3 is TGTGCCAGCAGCTCTTCTAGCGGATTACCCTACGAGCAGTACTTC. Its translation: CASSSSSGLPYEQYF.

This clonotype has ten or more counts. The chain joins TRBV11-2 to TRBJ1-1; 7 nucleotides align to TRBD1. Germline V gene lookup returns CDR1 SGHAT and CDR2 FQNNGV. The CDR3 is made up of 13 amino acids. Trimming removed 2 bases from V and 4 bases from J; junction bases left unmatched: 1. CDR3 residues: CASSLNRGTEAFF. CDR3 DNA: TGTGCCAGCAGCTTAAACAGGGGCACTGAAGCTTTCTTT. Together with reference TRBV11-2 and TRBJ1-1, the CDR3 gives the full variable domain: EAGVAQSPRYKIIEKRQSVAFWCNPISGHATLYWYQQILGQGPKLLIQFQNNGVVDDSQLPKDRFSAERLKGVDSTLKIQPAKLEDSAVYLCASSLNRGTEAFFGQGTRLTVV.

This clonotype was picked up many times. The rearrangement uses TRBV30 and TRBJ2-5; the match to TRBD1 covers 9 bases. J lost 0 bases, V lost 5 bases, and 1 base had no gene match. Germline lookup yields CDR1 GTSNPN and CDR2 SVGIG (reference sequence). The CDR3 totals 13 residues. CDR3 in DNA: TGTGCCTGGGGACAGGGGCACCAAGAGACCCAGTACTTC. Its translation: CAWGQGHQETQYF.

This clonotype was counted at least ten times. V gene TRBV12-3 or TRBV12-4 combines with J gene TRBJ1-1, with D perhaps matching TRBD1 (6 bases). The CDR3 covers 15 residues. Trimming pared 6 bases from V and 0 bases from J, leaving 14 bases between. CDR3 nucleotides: TGTGCCAGCAGCCATCGGGGGGCTTTGAACACTGAAGCTTTCTTT. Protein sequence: CASSHRGALNTEAFF.

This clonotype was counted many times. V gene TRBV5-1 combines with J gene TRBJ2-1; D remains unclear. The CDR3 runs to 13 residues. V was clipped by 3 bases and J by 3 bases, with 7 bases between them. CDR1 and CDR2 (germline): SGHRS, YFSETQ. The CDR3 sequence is CASSYTNYNEQFF. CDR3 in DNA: TGCGCCAGCAGCTATACCAACTACAATGAGCAGTTCTTC.

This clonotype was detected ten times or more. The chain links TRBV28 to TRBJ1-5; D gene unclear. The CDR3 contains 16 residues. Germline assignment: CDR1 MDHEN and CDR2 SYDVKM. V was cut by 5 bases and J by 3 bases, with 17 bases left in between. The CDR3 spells CASSRPAVVTNQPQHF. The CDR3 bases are TGTGCCAGCAGTCGCCCGGCAGTCGTGACCAATCAGCCCCAGCATTTT.

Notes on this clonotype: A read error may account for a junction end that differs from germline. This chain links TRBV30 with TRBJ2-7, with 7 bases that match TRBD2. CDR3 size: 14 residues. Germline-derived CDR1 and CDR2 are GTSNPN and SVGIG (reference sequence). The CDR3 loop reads CAWSAWTVTGTICF. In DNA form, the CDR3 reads TGTGCCTGGAGTGCCTGGACTGTGACCGGGACTATCTGCTTC.

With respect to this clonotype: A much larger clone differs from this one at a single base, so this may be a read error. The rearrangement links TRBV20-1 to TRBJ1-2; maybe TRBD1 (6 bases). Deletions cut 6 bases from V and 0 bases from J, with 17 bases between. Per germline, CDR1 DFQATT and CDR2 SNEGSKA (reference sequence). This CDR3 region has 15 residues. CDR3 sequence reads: CSAEGGSGANYGYTF. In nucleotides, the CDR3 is TGCAGTGCCGAGGGGGGGAGTGGTGCTAACTATGGCTACACCTTC.